The clone carrying this T cell receptor beta chain appeared many times. CDR3 length: 15 residues. The germline V gene encodes CDR1 DFQATT and CDR2 SNEGSKA (reference sequence). The germline V and J ends were trimmed by 5 bases and 8 bases, with 22 bases remaining between them. iRepertoire HTBI primers and Arm-PCR of CDR3 regions built TCR beta libraries. One entry per CDR3 protein, called by TCRdb with MiXCR from the multiplex PCR reads. The table has 500,000 to 700,000 distinct CDR3 sequences, 16% seen once. The data belong to a study of regulatory T cells in long-lasting Graves disease. Study-level background: Antithyroid drugs had been taken under 3 months by newly diagnosed Graves' patients.

Specified time point: newly diagnosed GD, antithyroid drugs for less than 3 months. Extracted PBMC RNA gave rise to the TCR library. Graves' disease was diagnosed by American Thyroid Association guidelines. The data were also submitted as part of a second study, on T cells in Graves' hyperthyroidism and ophthalmopathy.

This TCR derives from a young woman with Graves disease. The V and J genes are TRBV20-1 and TRBJ1-5; D perhaps matches TRBD1 (5 bases). The sample consisted of peripheral blood mononuclear cells (PBMCs), taken at new diagnosis, from a patient treated with antithyroid drugs. CDR3 nucleotide sequence: TGCAGTGCTGTCTACGGGACCCAACTCTCCGAGCCCCAGCATTTT. It translates to CSAVYGTQLSEPQHF.